These 4 T cell receptor beta chains originate from one sample sequenced in a study of blood T cell repertoires in COVID-19 (dated by TCRdb to the early 2020s). Libraries were built with the immunoSEQ multiplex PCR assay. TCRdb took over this immuneACCESS table, retaining in-frame rearrangements with V and J assigned. Such tables are incomplete; in checked studies, under half of the missing clones stem from an unresolved V gene, and the remainder is unexplained. The sample has some 290,000 clones on record, around 90% of them singletons. The top ten clones comprise around 1% of the sample. Sequenced: peripheral blood. Every receptor here comes from a woman aged 40 to 50 with COVID-19, enrolled during active disease.

The chain is built from TRBV6-2 or TRBV6-3 and TRBJ2-1; D perhaps matches TRBD2 (6 bases). The CDR3 spans 15 residues. V lost 2 bases and J 6 bases, leaving 14 bases between the germline ends. Per germline, CDR1 MNHEY and CDR2 SVGEGT. The CDR3: CASSYGLAEFNEQFF. As DNA, the CDR3 is TGTGCCAGCAGTTACGGGTTAGCGGAATTCAATGAGCAGTTCTTC.

The chain is built from TRBV6-5 and TRBJ1-5, with 7 bases aligning to TRBD1. Looked up from germline, CDR1 is MNHEY and CDR2 is SVGAGI. With V trimmed by 0 bases and J by 6 bases, 8 bases remained unmatched. The length of the CDR3 is 16 residues. This CDR3 reads CASSYSNRGGGQPQHF. The CDR3 DNA sequence: TGTGCCAGCAGTTACTCAAACAGGGGCGGCGGTCAGCCCCAGCATTTT.

The V gene is TRBV5-1, the J gene TRBJ2-7, with 7 nucleotides matching TRBD2. The CDR3 runs 13 residues. Germline values: CDR1 SGHRS, CDR2 YFSETQ. The trim removed 4 bases at V and 4 bases at J, leaving 5 bases unmatched. The CDR3 sequence: CASSGGSGYEQYF. CDR3 coding DNA: TGCGCCAGCAGCGGCGGGAGCGGGTACGAGCAGTACTTC. Full variable domain (outside the CDR3, taken from reference TRBV5-1 and TRBJ2-7): KAGVTQTPRYLIKTRGQQVTLSCSPISGHRSVSWYQQTPGQGLQFLFEYFSETQRNKGNFPGRFSGRQFSNSRSEMNVSTLELGDSALYLCASSGGSGYEQYFGPGTRLTVT.

V usage is TRBV14 and J usage is TRBJ2-1; D is possibly TRBD2 (6 bases). Germline V gene data show CDR1 as SGHDN and CDR2 as FVKESK. CDR3 length: 14 amino acids. The V end lost 2 bases, the J end lost 5 bases, and 10 bases lay between the germline ends. Here the CDR3 DNA reads TGTGCCAGCAGCCAAACTAGCCCTAACAATGAGCAGTTCTTC. Its protein product is CASSQTSPNNEQFF. Based on the CDR3 plus reference TRBV14 and TRBJ2-1, the full variable domain is EAGVTQFPSHSVIEKGQTVTLRCDPISGHDNLYWYRRVMGKEIKFLLHFVKESKQDESGMPNNRFLAERTGGTYSTLKVQPAELEDSGVYFCASSQTSPNNEQFFGPGTRLTVL.